A single sample gave rise to the 29 T cell receptor beta chains below, sequenced in a study of blood T cells in healthy people across ages. The use of a sample-barcoded 5' primer and a J-beta primer mix characterized a second PCR of 7 to 11 cycles. Each CDR3 protein gets one entry after TCRdb re-called the 5' RACE reads with MiXCR. The sample records 550,000 to 700,000 distinct CDR3 sequences, about 25% being singletons. The source material was blood. The source of these receptors is a woman aged 70 to 79 in good health.

This clonotype was counted a few times. The gene calls are TRBV20-1 and TRBJ2-5; 8 bases are a match to TRBD1. Germline values: CDR1 DFQATT, CDR2 SNEGSKA (reference sequence). V was clipped by 5 bases and J by 0 bases; unmatched bases: 5. The CDR3 spans 14 residues. The CDR3 DNA is TGCAGTGCTCGGGACAGGCATTACCAAGAGACCCAGTACTTC. It specifies CSARDRHYQETQYF.

This clonotype was counted only a few times. Germline is not matched at one junction end, which may reflect a read error. This chain connects TRBV7-2 to TRBJ2-5; 10 nucleotides match TRBD2. This CDR3 contains 15 residues. Germline assignment: CDR1 SGHTA and CDR2 FQGNSA. CDR3 sequence (DNA): TGTGCCAGCAGCTTAGTACGGACTAGCGGAGAGGCCCAGTACTTC. Its protein product is CASSLVRTSGEAQYF.

Only a few counts were recorded for this clonotype. This rearrangement joins TRBV19 to TRBJ1-5; TRBD1 agrees at 7 bases. The germline gives CDR1 LNHDA, CDR2 SQIVND (reference sequence). The CDR3 has 14 amino acids. V lost 0 bases, J lost 7 bases, and 3 bases stayed unmatched. The CDR3 here is CASSIDRGNQPQHF. The CDR3 DNA reads TGTGCCAGTAGTATAGACAGGGGGAACCAGCCCCAGCATTTT.

This clonotype was detected many times. One end of the junction fails to match germline, which may point to a read error. The rearrangement joins TRBV5-1 to TRBJ2-3; TRBD2 matches at 12 bases. The CDR3 covers 16 residues. The germline gives CDR1 SGHRS, CDR2 YFSETQ. CDR3 in DNA: TGTGCCAGCAGCCCCGGACTAGCGGGGTCCACAGATACGCAGTATTTT. Translation: CASSPGLAGSTDTQYF.

J is TRBJ2-6 and V is TRBV20-1, with a weak D call TRBD1 (6 bases). CDR3 length: 14 residues. Germline V gives CDR1 DFQATT, CDR2 SNEGSKA (reference sequence). The ends were cut back, 5 bases at V and 1 base at J, with 9 bases in the middle. CDR3 in amino acids: CSAPQGSGANVLTF. As DNA, the CDR3 is TGCAGTGCTCCCCAGGGGTCTGGGGCCAACGTCCTGACTTTC.

V gene TRBV18 combines with J gene TRBJ2-3; D unclear. From germline, CDR1 is KGHSH and CDR2 LQKENI. Deletions cut 1 base from V and 2 bases from J, with 13 bases between. The CDR3 is made up of 16 amino acids. Written as DNA, the CDR3 is TGTGCCAGCTCACCACAGGTCTATGGTGACACAGATACGCAGTATTTT. It is translated as CASSPQVYGDTDTQYF.

The chain links TRBV7-2 to TRBJ2-3, with D perhaps TRBD1 (5 bases). The CDR3 extends over 14 amino acids. Trimming shortened V by 5 bases and J by 0 bases, and 9 bases separated the two germline ends. Germline assignment: CDR1 SGHTA and CDR2 FQGNSA. The CDR3 region has the DNA TGTGCCAGCAGCCAGACAGCGAGCACAGATACGCAGTATTTT. This gives the protein CASSQTASTDTQYF. The full variable domain, completed using reference TRBV7-2 and TRBJ2-3, is GAGVSQSPSNKVTEKGKDVELRCDPISGHTALYWYRQSLGQGLEFLIYFQGNSAPDKSGLPSDRFSAERTGGSVSTLTIQRTQQEDSAVYLCASSQTASTDTQYFGPGTRLTVL.

The chain has TRBV29-1 and TRBJ1-4; TRBD1 aligns across 7 bases. CDR1 is SQVTM, CDR2 ANQGSEA, per germline. V lost 4 bases to trimming and J lost 4 bases; unmatched junction nucleotides: 3. This CDR3 is built from 13 residues. The CDR3: CSVVGQLNEKLFF. The CDR3 DNA reads as TGCAGCGTTGTGGGACAGCTTAATGAAAAACTGTTTTTT.

V and J are TRBV7-9 and TRBJ2-1, with TRBD1 matching over 9 bases. The assigned J gene may be wrong: the sequence end matches TRBJ2-7 better. This CDR3 has 14 residues. Germline V lookup: CDR1 SEHNR, CDR2 FQNEAQ (reference sequence). The CDR3 region has the DNA TGTGCCAGCAGCTCCACCGGGACAGGGAACGAGCAGTACTTC. This sequence encodes CASSSTGTGNEQYF.

For this clonotype: This may arise from a read error, as a much more abundant clone is one base away. This chain connects TRBV12-3 or TRBV12-4 to TRBJ2-5; D might be TRBD2 (5 bases). The CDR3 has 14 amino acids. As DNA, the CDR3 is TGTGCCGGCAGTTCGGGATTTGGAGGCGAGACCCAGTACTTC. Its translation: CAGSSGFGGETQYF.

This clonotype was observed a few times. This chain uses TRBV5-1 with TRBJ2-1; D may match TRBD1 or TRBD2 (5 bases each). The J call is doubtful: the DNA matches TRBJ2-5 better. Germline values: CDR1 SGHRS, CDR2 YFSETQ. The CDR3 length is 14 residues. The CDR3: CASGARGAEETQYF. For the CDR3, the DNA is TGCGCCAGCGGTGCGAGAGGGGCGGAGGAGACCCAGTACTTC.

This clonotype has only a few counts. The genes are TRBV27 and TRBJ1-1, with 10 bases lining up with TRBD1. The CDR3 covers 14 residues. Germline trimming cut 4 bases from V and 8 bases from J; bases unmatched to any gene: 7. The germline CDR1 and CDR2 sequences are MNHEY and SMNVEV (reference sequence). The CDR3 protein is CASSWGTGETEAFF. CDR3 bases: TGTGCCAGCAGTTGGGGGACAGGGGAGACCGAAGCTTTCTTT.

This clonotype was observed a few times. The chain has TRBV6-6 and TRBJ1-1, with D unclear. Trimming stripped 1 base from V and 5 bases from J, with 14 bases between. From germline, CDR1 is MNHNY and CDR2 SVGAGI (reference sequence). The CDR3 has 15 residues. In DNA, the CDR3 is TGTGCCAGCAGTTACTTTCCCTCGGACGGAACTGAAGCTTTCTTT. Its protein is CASSYFPSDGTEAFF.

This chain joins TRBV18 and TRBJ2-4, with 7 bases identical to TRBD1. CDR3 length equals 14 residues. Germline V gene sequence: CDR1 KGHSH, CDR2 LQKENI. The V gene end was trimmed by 3 bases and the J gene end by 5 bases; junction bases not matched to a gene: 4. The CDR3 protein is CASSPTDRENIQYF. The DNA for the CDR3 is TGTGCCAGCTCACCTACTGACAGGGAAAACATTCAGTACTTC.

This clonotype has only a few counts. V usage is TRBV7-2 and J usage is TRBJ1-2; 10 bases match TRBD1. CDR3 length: 14 amino acids. CDR1 is SGHTA, CDR2 FQGNSA, per germline. Losses at the gene ends were 5 bases for V and 2 bases for J; bases not matched to a gene: 2. The CDR3 DNA follows: TGTGCCAGCAGCGGACAGGGGGACAACTATGGCTACACCTTC. Residues: CASSGQGDNYGYTF.

This chain joins TRBV10-3 and TRBJ2-7; D tentatively fits TRBD1 or TRBD2 (6 bases each). The CDR3 spans 12 residues. The germline CDR1 and CDR2 sequences are ENHRY and SYGVKD. The V gene lost 5 bases and the J gene lost 5 bases, with 10 bases spanning the gap. CDR3 nucleotide sequence: TGTGCCATCAGTCGGGGGCGCGACGAGCAGTACTTC. This translates into CAISRGRDEQYF.

This clonotype has only a few counts. CDR3 nucleotides: TGTGCCAGCTCAGGATCATACGGCACAGATACGCAGTATTTT. Its protein product is CASSGSYGTDTQYF. This chain links TRBV18 with TRBJ2-3; D unclear. The V gene lost 5 bases and the J gene lost 1 base, with 10 bases spanning the gap. Germline CDR1 is KGHSH and CDR2 is LQKENI. This CDR3 is 14 amino acids long.

This clonotype came up a few times. The V and J genes are TRBV29-1 and TRBJ2-1; the D gene is possibly TRBD1 (6 bases). In germline, CDR1 is SQVTM, CDR2 ANQGSEA. The CDR3 is 17 amino acids. Trimming stripped 7 bases from V and 0 bases from J, with 22 bases between. This chain's CDR3 is CSARGAQDSSSYNEQFF. Written as DNA, the CDR3 is TGCAGCGCCCGGGGAGCCCAGGACAGTAGCTCCTACAATGAGCAGTTCTTC.

There are a few counts of this clonotype. The chain has TRBV5-1 and TRBJ2-1, with TRBD2 matching over 7 bases. CDR1 is SGHRS and CDR2 is YFSETQ in the germline V gene. The ends lost 4 bases at V and 8 bases at J; junction bases unmatched: 9. This CDR3 has 14 residues. CDR3 sequence (DNA): TGCGCCAGCAGCCTGGGGGGGGGATTCGATGAGCAGTTCTTC. Translated, it gives CASSLGGGFDEQFF.

The chain has TRBV29-1 and TRBJ1-2, with no clear D. V lost 6 bases and J 4 bases, leaving 9 bases between the germline ends. CDR3 size: 11 residues. Germline assignment: CDR1 SQVTM and CDR2 ANQGSEA. CDR3 in DNA: TGCAGCGTAGTCCAGAGCTATGGCTACACCTTC. Amino acid sequence: CSVVQSYGYTF. The variable domain in full, with the rest retrieved from reference TRBV29-1 and TRBJ1-2, is SAVISQKPSRDICQRGTSLTIQCQVDSQVTMMFWYRQQPGQSLTLIATANQGSEATYESGFVIDKFPISRPNLTFSTLTVSNMSPEDSSIYLCSVVQSYGYTFGSGTRLTVV.

V and J are TRBV7-2 and TRBJ1-2, with no clear D. The CDR3 sequence is 14 residues long. V dropped 2 bases and J dropped 7 bases, with 14 bases sitting between them. Per germline, CDR1 SGHTA and CDR2 FQGNSA. CDR3 bases: TGTGCCAGCAGCTTACTACCCCGGAGAGGTGGCTACACCTTC. Its protein product is CASSLLPRRGGYTF.

The rearrangement joins TRBV29-1 to TRBJ1-2, with TRBD1 identical over 7 bases. The V gene end was trimmed by 2 bases and the J gene end by 4 bases; junction bases not matched to a gene: 4. Looked up from germline, CDR1 is SQVTM and CDR2 is ANQGSEA. The CDR3 has 13 residues. The chain's CDR3 is CSVERQGGYGYTF. CDR3 DNA sequence: TGCAGCGTTGAACGGCAGGGGGGCTATGGCTACACCTTC.

On this clonotype: The junction does not match germline at one end; this may be a read error. This chain joins TRBV4-1 and TRBJ2-1; 9 bases align to TRBD1. This CDR3 contains 16 residues. From germline, CDR1 is MGHRA and CDR2 YSYEKL. The CDR3 nucleotides are TGCGCCGGCAGCCAAGCCGGGACAGGGAATAGTGTTGAGCAGTTCTTC. Amino acids: CAGSQAGTGNSVEQFF.

This chain joins TRBV29-1 and TRBJ1-2, with TRBD1 matching over 8 bases. The junction had 4 bases not matched to a gene; V was cut back by 4 bases and J by 3 bases. CDR3 length: 13 amino acids. Germline values: CDR1 SQVTM, CDR2 ANQGSEA. The CDR3 region is CSVGGTGDYGYTF. DNA of the CDR3: TGCAGCGTTGGAGGGACAGGAGACTATGGCTACACCTTC.

This clonotype was seen a handful of times. The rearrangement joins TRBV7-2 to TRBJ2-1, with TRBD1 matching over 10 bases. V dropped 6 bases and J dropped 0; count of bases not matched to a gene: 14. Germline CDR1 and CDR2: SGHTA and FQGNSA. The CDR3 has 19 residues. The CDR3 DNA reads as TGTGCCAGCAGACGTCCGGGACAGGGGACCTTAAGCTCCTACAATGAGCAGTTCTTC. Amino acid sequence: CASRRPGQGTLSSYNEQFF.

J is TRBJ2-5 and V is TRBV29-1; 7 nucleotides align to TRBD1. CDR3 length equals 12 residues. Germline CDR1 reads SQVTM; CDR2 reads ANQGSEA. V lost 7 bases, J lost 2 bases, and 4 bases stayed unmatched. CDR3 sequence (DNA): TGCAGCGCGGGACAGAAACAAGAGACCCAGTACTTC. This translates into CSAGQKQETQYF.

The rearrangement links TRBV9 to TRBJ2-5; D remains ambiguous. V was cut by 4 bases and J by 3 bases, with 10 bases left in between. Germline V CDR1 and CDR2: SGDLS, YYNGEE. This CDR3 has 13 amino acids. In DNA, the CDR3 is TGTGCCAGCAGCCCCTCCCCTAAAGAGACCCAGTACTTC. As protein: CASSPSPKETQYF. Looking up the rest from reference TRBV9 and TRBJ2-5 gives the full variable domain: DSGVTQTPKHLITATGQRVTLRCSPRSGDLSVYWYQQSLDQGLQFLIQYYNGEERAKGNILERFSAQQFPDLHSELNLSSLELGDSALYFCASSPSPKETQYFGPGTRLLVL.

About this clonotype itself: At one boundary the junction diverges from the germline segment, which might be a read error. The chain links TRBV4-2 to TRBJ2-7, with a tentative D call TRBD1 (5 bases). CDR1 is LGHNA, CDR2 YNFKEQ, per germline. The CDR3 is 14 residues long. The CDR3 sequence is CASSQERGSYEQYF. CDR3 nucleotides: TGTGCCAGCAGCCAAGAAAGGGGCTCCTACGAGCAGTACTTT.

The rearrangement uses TRBV13 and TRBJ1-2; D is ambiguous. CDR3 size: 15 residues. Trimming removed 5 bases at V and 4 bases at J, with 17 bases between. Germline CDR1 PRHDT, CDR2 FYEKMQ (reference sequence). The CDR3 spells CASSADVGRLYGYTF. The CDR3, as DNA: TGTGCCAGCAGCGCTGATGTAGGGCGACTCTATGGCTACACCTTC.